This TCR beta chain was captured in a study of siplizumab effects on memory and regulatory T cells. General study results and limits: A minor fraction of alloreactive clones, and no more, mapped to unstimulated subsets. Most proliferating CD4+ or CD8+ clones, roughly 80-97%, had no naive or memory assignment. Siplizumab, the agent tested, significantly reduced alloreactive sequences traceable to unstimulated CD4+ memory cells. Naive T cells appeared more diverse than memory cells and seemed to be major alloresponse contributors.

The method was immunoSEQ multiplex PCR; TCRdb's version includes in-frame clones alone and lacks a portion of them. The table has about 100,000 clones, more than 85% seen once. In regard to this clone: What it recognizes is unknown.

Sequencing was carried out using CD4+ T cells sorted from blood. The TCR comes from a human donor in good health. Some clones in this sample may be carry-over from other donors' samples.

CDR3: CASSLGGKRNTEAFF. In DNA, the CDR3 is TGTGCCAGCAGCTTAGGAGGAAAACGTAACACTGAAGCTTTCTTT. V and J are TRBV11-3 and TRBJ1-1; D remains ambiguous. V shed 1 base and J shed 2 bases, with 11 bases lying between them. The germline V gene encodes CDR1 SGHNT and CDR2 YENEEA. The CDR3 consists of 15 residues.